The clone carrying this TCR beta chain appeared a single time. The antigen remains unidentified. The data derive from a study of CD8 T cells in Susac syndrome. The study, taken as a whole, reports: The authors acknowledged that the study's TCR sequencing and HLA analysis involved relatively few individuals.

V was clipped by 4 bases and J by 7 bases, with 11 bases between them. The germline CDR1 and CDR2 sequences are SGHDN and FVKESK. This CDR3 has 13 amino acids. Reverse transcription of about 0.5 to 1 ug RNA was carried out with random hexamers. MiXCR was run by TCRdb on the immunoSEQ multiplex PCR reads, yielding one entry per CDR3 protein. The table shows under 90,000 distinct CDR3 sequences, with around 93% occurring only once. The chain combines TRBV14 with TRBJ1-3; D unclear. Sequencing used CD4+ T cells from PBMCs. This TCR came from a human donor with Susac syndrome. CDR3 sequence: CASSREFGNTIYF. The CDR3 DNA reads TGTGCCAGCAGCCGGGAGTTTGGGAACACCATATATTTT.